This TCR beta chain was identified in a study of cytomegalovirus exposure and HLA in healthy donors. Study information: In an early release, HLA-typed donors contributed some 82 million unique TCR sequences. Study conclusions and caveats: It was approximately 160 TCR beta chains that were listed as cytomegalovirus-associated. A previous analysis found most TCR beta V segments productive roughly 90% or roughly 30% of the time.

The PCR was carried out with 60 Vbeta primers and 13 Jbeta primers. As processed by the authors: Later work found 80 million or so unique TCR beta chains, with 10 million to 14 million shared. The repertoire was sequenced with immunoSEQ multiplex PCR; TCRdb's copy has only in-frame clones and lacks some. The V and J calls and clone size come from that table; D and trimming were worked out from the DNA. This sample has under 200,000 clones; around 80% occur once, and the top ten carry around 5.7%. Of note for this clone: Its specificity is not known.

V dropped 8 bases and J dropped 2; count of bases not matched to a gene: 5. This CDR3 is built from 14 residues. Germline CDR1 is LNHNV and CDR2 is YYDKDF (reference sequence). The source is a man aged 35-49 years in good health and CMV-seronegative. The rearrangement joins TRBV15 to TRBJ2-2; TRBD1 agrees at 7 bases. The sequencing sample was made of PBMCs. The CDR3 DNA is TGTGCCACCGGAACAGGGGTCAACACCGGGGAGCTGTTTTTT. This sequence encodes CATGTGVNTGELFF.